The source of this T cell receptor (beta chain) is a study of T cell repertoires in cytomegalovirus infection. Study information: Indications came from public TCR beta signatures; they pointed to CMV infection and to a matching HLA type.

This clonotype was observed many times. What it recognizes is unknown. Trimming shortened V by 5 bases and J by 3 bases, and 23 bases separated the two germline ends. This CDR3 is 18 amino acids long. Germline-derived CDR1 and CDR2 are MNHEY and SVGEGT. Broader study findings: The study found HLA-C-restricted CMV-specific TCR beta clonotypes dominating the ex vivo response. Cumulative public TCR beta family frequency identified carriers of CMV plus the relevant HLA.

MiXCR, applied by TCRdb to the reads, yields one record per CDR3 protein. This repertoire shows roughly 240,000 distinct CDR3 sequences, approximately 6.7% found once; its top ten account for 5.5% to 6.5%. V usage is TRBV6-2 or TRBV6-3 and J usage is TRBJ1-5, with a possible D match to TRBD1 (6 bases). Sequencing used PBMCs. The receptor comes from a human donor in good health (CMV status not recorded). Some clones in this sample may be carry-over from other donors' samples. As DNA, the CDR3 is TGTGCCAGCAGTCCCTCAGGGGTCTCGGGTCGCGTCAATCAGCCCCAGCATTTT. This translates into CASSPSGVSGRVNQPQHF.